The source of this TCR beta chain is a study of control samples from healthy donors and cancer patients. Sequencing used immunoSEQ multiplex PCR; TCRdb keeps in-frame clones, though not all of them. There are some 220,000 clones in the sample; around 94% occur only once, and 1.5% lies in the top ten. This CDR3 contains 13 residues. CDR1 and CDR2 from the germline V gene are SQVTM and ANQGSEA. V was clipped by 6 bases and J by 0 bases, with 9 bases between them. Source material: blood. This TCR was recovered from a man aged 45-65 years in good health. The V and J genes are TRBV29-1 and TRBJ1-3; D might be TRBD1 (6 bases). CDR3 sequence (DNA): TGCAGCGTACAGGGATCCTCTGGAAACACCATATATTTT. Its protein is CSVQGSSGNTIYF.